The table lists the clone carrying this T cell receptor beta chain with a few counts. This sample was included in a study of blood T cells in healthy people across ages. The CDR3 is 11 amino acids. The V and J ends lost 2 bases and 8 bases respectively, with 6 bases between them. Germline V gene lookup returns CDR1 SGHAT and CDR2 FQNNGV. The second PCR ran roughly 7 to 12 cycles with a sample-barcoded 5' primer and J-beta primers. Tags on each cDNA molecule came from a template-switch adaptor with 12 random nucleotides. TCRdb passed the 5' RACE reads through MiXCR, listing each CDR3 protein once. Of some 800,000 distinct CDR3 sequences in the sample, roughly 25% were seen once. These data were also filed under a second study, of T cells of mothers and their children. Turning to that study: Extraction yielded RNA that went, in full, into cDNA synthesis at about 1.5 ug per 15 ul. Second-PCR amplification with M1S added sample barcodes and 2-4 random nucleotides. Every mother supplied over 8 million TCR beta CDR3 reads and every child 2.5 million to 3.5 million.

This chain connects TRBV11-2 to TRBJ1-2; D call uncertain. This clonotype was sampled from a boy aged 5-17 years in good health. Sequenced material: blood. The CDR3 protein is CASSLTRGYTF. The CDR3 DNA is TGTGCCAGCAGCTTAACGAGGGGCTACACCTTC. Based on the CDR3 plus reference TRBV11-2 and TRBJ1-2, the full variable domain is EAGVAQSPRYKIIEKRQSVAFWCNPISGHATLYWYQQILGQGPKLLIQFQNNGVVDDSQLPKDRFSAERLKGVDSTLKIQPAKLEDSAVYLCASSLTRGYTFGSGTRLTVV.